This record looks at one TCR beta chain sequence and its context. This entry is derived from a study of blood T cell repertoires in COVID-19. At the level of the study: Researchers got acute and convalescent COVID-19 samples from the United States, Italy and Spain. T cells, B-cell-depleted T cells, or PBMCs supplied cDNA or gDNA.

This CDR3 has 12 amino acids. CDR1 and CDR2 from the germline V gene are MNHEY and SVGEGT. With 4 bases removed from V and 5 bases from J, the gap between germline ends came to 7 bases. Per the original data handling: Estimated nucleated cell counts came from reference gene primer amplification. TCRdb's copy holds only in-frame clones and misses some; the assay was immunoSEQ multiplex PCR. V, J and clone size are those of that table, while D and trimming were read from the DNA. The sample gives 250,000 to 350,000 clones, approximately 91% of which show up once; about 2.2% is in the top ten. The clonotype comes from a woman in her twenties or thirties with COVID-19, enrolled during active disease. The chain links TRBV6-2 or TRBV6-3 to TRBJ2-3; D not certain. The source material was peripheral blood. The CDR3 sequence is CASSFEVDTQYF. CDR3 nucleotides: TGTGCCAGCAGTTTTGAGGTAGATACGCAGTATTTT.